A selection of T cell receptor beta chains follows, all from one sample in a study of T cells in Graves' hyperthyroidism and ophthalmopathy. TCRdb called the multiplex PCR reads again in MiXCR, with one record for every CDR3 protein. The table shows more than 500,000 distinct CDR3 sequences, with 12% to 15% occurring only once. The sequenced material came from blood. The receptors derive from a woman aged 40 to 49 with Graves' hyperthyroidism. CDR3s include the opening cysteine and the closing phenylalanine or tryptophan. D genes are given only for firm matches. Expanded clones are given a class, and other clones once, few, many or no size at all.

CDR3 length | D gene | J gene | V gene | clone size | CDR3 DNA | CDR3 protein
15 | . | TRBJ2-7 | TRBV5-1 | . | TGCGCCAGCAGCTTACATGAGACAAAAACTTACGAGCAGTACTTC | CASSLHETKTYEQYF
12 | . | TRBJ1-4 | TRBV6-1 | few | TGTGCCAGCAGCGCAGCGGGGGAAAAACTGTTTTTT | CASSAAGEKLFF
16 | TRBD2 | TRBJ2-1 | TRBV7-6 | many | TGTGCCAGCAGCCCACGAGCGGGAGGGTCGGGCAATGAGCAGTTCTTC | CASSPRAGGSGNEQFF
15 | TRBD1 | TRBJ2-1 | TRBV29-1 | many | TGCAGCGTTGAAGATCGGGGCAGGGGGCTCAATGAGCAGTTCTTC | CSVEDRGRGLNEQFF
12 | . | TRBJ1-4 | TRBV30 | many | TGTGCCTGGAACCTAACGCCTGAAAAACTGTTTTTT | CAWNLTPEKLFF
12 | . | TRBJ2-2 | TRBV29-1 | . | TGCAGCGTCCTTAGGGTCACCGGGGAGCTGTTTTTT | CSVLRVTGELFF
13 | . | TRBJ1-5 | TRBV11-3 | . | TGTGCCAGCAGCTCTAATCGGAATCAGCCCCAGCATTTT | CASSSNRNQPQHF
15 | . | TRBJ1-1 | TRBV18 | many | TGTGCCAGCTCACCAGGGCTTGGCCCCGGGACTGAAGCTTTCTTT | CASSPGLGPGTEAFF
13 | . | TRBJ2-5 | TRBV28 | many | TGTGCCAGCAGTTTATCCGACCGGTTGACCCAGTACTTC | CASSLSDRLTQYF
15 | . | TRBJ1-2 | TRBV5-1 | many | TGCGCCAGCAGCTCGGGATCATCAGGGGCCTATGGCTACACCTTC | CASSSGSSGAYGYTF
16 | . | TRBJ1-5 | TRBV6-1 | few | TGTGCCAGCAGTGAAAAGGGTGTCGGGGATCATCAGCCCCAGCATTTT | CASSEKGVGDHQPQHF
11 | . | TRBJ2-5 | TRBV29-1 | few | TGCAGCGCCGGGTGGGGTCAGACCCAGTACTTC | CSAGWGQTQYF
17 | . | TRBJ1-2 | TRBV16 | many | TGTGCCAGCAGCCAATCGATCGGCCCGGGGGCATACTATGGCTACACCTTC | CASSQSIGPGAYYGYTF
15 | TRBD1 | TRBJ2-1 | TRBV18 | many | TGTGCCAGCTCGATCGGACAGGGAAAATACAATGAGCAGTTCTTC | CASSIGQGKYNEQFF
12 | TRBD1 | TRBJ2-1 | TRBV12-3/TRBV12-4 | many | TGTGCCAGCACCAGGGGGCGAGATGAGCAGTTCTTC | CASTRGRDEQFF
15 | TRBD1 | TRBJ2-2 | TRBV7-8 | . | TGTGCCAGCAGCCAGGCGACAGGGAGTACCGGGGAGCTGTTTTTT | CASSQATGSTGELFF
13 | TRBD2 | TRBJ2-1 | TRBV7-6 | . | TGTGCCAGCAGCTCTAGCGGGACCCATGAGCAGTTCTTC | CASSSSGTHEQFF
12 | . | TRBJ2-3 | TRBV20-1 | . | TGCAGTGCTAGTTTTCGTACAGATACGCAGTATTTT | CSASFRTDTQYF
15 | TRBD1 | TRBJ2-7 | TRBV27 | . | TGTGCCGGCACATCACAGGGGGCGCATTTTGGCGAGCAGTACTTC | CAGTSQGAHFGEQYF
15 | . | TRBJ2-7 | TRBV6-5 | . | TGTGCCAGCAGTTATTCTGCGCGGGGAACCTACGAGCAGTACTTC | CASSYSARGTYEQYF
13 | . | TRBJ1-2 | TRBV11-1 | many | TGTGCCAGCAGCTTGGTAGCGGGAGCTGGCTACACCTTC | CASSLVAGAGYTF
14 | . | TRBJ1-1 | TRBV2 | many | TGTGCCAGCAGTGAAGCGGGTTCAAGCACTGAAGCTTTCTTT | CASSEAGSSTEAFF
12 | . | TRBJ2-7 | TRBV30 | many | TGTGCCTGGAGTGTCCCTTTCTACGAGCAGTACTTC | CAWSVPFYEQYF
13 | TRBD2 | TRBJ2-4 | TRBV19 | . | TGTGCCAGTAGGGGACTAGGCGAGGACATTCAGTACTTC | CASRGLGEDIQYF
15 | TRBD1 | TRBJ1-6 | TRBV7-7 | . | TGTGCTAGCTGGGGACAGGGGGCTAAGAATTCACCCCTCCACTTT | CASWGQGAKNSPLHF
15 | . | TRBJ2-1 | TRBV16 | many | TGTGCCAGCAGCCAATCGGTAGGACAGTACAATGAGCAGTTCTTC | CASSQSVGQYNEQFF
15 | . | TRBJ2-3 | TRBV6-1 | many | TGTGCCAGCAGTGCACACAGGGAGATTTCGAATACGCAGTATTTT | CASSAHREISNTQYF
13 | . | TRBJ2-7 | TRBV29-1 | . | TGCAGCGTTTTGGAAAGCTCTCTCTACGAGCAGTACTTC | CSVLESSLYEQYF
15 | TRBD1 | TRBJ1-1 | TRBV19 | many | TGTGCCAGTAGACCTATCCGGGACAGGGGGACTGAAGCTTTCTTT | CASRPIRDRGTEAFF
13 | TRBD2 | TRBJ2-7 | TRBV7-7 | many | TGTGCTAGCAGAGCAGCGGGAGTAGTCGAGCAGTACTTC | CASRAAGVVEQYF
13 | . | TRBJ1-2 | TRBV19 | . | TGTGCCAGTAGTATAGTATCACGTCTGGGCTACACCTTC | CASSIVSRLGYTF
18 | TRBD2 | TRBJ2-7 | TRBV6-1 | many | TGTGCCAGCAGTGGGGGGACCGCCCCCGGACTAGCGTCCTACGAGCAGTACTTC | CASSGGTAPGLASYEQYF
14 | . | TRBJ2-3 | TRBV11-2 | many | TGTGCCAGCAGCACAGGTTTTAACACAGATACGCAGTATTTT | CASSTGFNTDTQYF
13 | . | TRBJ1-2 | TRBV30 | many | TGTGCCCAAATTATGCTACAGGGTGAAGGCTACACCTTC | CAQIMLQGEGYTF
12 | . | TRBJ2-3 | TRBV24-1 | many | TGTGCCACCAGTAGAGGCACAGATACGCAGTATTTT | CATSRGTDTQYF
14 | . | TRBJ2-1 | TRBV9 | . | TGTGCCAGCAGCGTAGACAGGCTGTTGGATGAGCAGTTCTTC | CASSVDRLLDEQFF
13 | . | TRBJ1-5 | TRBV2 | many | TGTGCCAGCAACCCTATGCGCAATCAGCCCCAGCATTTT | CASNPMRNQPQHF
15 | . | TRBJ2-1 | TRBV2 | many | TGTGCCAGCAGTGACCCACAGGGAGTCTACAATGAGCAGTTCTTC | CASSDPQGVYNEQFF
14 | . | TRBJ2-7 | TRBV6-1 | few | TGTGCCAGCAAGGGCGGGGTCGTGGGGAACGAGCAGTACTTC | CASKGGVVGNEQYF
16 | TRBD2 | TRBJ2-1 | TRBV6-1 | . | TGTGCCAGCAGTCCAAGTCTAGCGGGAGTGGCCAATGAGCAGTTCTTC | CASSPSLAGVANEQFF
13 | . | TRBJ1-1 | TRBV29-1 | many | TGCAGCGTCCCTCCGGGCCCGAACACTGAAGCTTTCTTT | CSVPPGPNTEAFF
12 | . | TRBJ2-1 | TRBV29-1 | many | TGCAGCGGGGGGGATTCCTACAATGAGCAGTTCTTC | CSGGDSYNEQFF
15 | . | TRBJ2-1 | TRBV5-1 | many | TGCGCCAGCAGGCAGGGGGAGGGACACTACAATGAGCAGTTCTTC | CASRQGEGHYNEQFF
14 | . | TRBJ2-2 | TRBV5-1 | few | TGCGCCAGCAGCGAATGGGGGGACACCGGGGAGCTGTTTTTT | CASSEWGDTGELFF
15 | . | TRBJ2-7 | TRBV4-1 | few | TGCGCCAGCAGCCAAGGTGGCGGACGCTCCTACGAGCAGTACTTC | CASSQGGGRSYEQYF
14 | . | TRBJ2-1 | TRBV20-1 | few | TGCAGTGCTAGAGGGACTCCCTCCTACAATGAGCAGTTCTTC | CSARGTPSYNEQFF
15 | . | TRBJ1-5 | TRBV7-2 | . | TGTGCCAGCAGCTTAGCCGGGGGGGTAAATCAGCCCCAGCATTTT | CASSLAGGVNQPQHF
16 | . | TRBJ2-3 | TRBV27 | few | TGTGCCAGCAGTTTATCGATGGGGAGAGGCACAGATACGCAGTATTTT | CASSLSMGRGTDTQYF
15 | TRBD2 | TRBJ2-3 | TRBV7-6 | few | TGTGCCAGCAGCTTACTAGCGGAGAGCACAGATACGCAGTATTTT | CASSLLAESTDTQYF
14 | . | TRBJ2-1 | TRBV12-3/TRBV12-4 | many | TGTGCCAGCAGTTCGAGTCCGGGACCTCTGGCGCAGTTCTTC | CASSSSPGPLAQFF
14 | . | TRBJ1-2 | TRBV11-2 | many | TGTGCCAGCAGCTTAGACAATCGGGGAGACGGCTACACCTTC | CASSLDNRGDGYTF
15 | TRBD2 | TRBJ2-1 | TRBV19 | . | TGTGCCAGTAGTATCATAGCGGGAGGGGGGCGTGAGCAGTTCTTC | CASSIIAGGGREQFF
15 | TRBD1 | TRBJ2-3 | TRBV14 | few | TGTGCCAGCAGCCGCCGCGACAGGGGGAGGGATACGCAGTATTTT | CASSRRDRGRDTQYF
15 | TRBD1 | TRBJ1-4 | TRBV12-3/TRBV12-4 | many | TGTGCCAGCAGACAGGGGGTTGCAACTAATGAAAAACTGTTTTTT | CASRQGVATNEKLFF
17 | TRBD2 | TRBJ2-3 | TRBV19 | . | TGTGCCAGTAGTATATATGCAGCGGGAGGGCCTGGTGATACGCAGTATTTT | CASSIYAAGGPGDTQYF
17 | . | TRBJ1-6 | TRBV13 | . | TGTGCCAGCAGCGTTGACCCCCGTTCCTCCTATAATTCACCCCTCCACTTT | CASSVDPRSSYNSPLHF
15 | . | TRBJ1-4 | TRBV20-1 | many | TGCAGTGCAAATCCTACCGGGGCAACTAATGAAAAACTGTTTTTT | CSANPTGATNEKLFF